This is a list of T cell receptor beta chains from one sample in a study of T-cell memory formation after mild COVID-19. Via MiXCR, TCRdb re-called the 5' RACE reads, giving one row per CDR3 protein. This repertoire shows under 350,000 distinct CDR3 sequences, 15% to 20% found once; its top ten account for around 23%. Sequenced material: PBMCs or a T cell subset sorted from them (not recorded which). Receptors originate from a man aged 18 to 35 who had mild COVID-19 (a few samples of this study predate the infection). Cell type and time point are not known. The CDR3 runs from the conserved cysteine through the conserved F or W. A D gene is named only where the DNA matches it firmly. Expanded clones are given a class, and other clones once, few, many or no size at all.

v_call: TRBV6-2/TRBV6-3
clone_size: many
d_call: NA
j_call: TRBJ2-1
cdr3_nt: TGTGCCAGCAGGGTTAAGACCCCTAGGTCCCCCTACAATGAGCAGTTCTTC
cdr3_aa: CASRVKTPRSPYNEQFF

v_call: TRBV7-2
clone_size: NA
d_call: TRBD1
j_call: TRBJ2-4
cdr3_nt: TGTGCCAGCAGCCGCGGGACAGGGACGAACATTCAGTACTTC
cdr3_aa: CASSRGTGTNIQYF

v_call: TRBV28
clone_size: once
d_call: TRBD2
j_call: TRBJ2-2
cdr3_nt: TGTGCCAGCAGGACTAGCGGGGGGGCCCCTGGGGAGCTGTTTTTT
cdr3_aa: CASRTSGGAPGELFF

v_call: TRBV5-1
clone_size: NA
d_call: NA
j_call: TRBJ2-3
cdr3_nt: TGCGCCAGCAGCACCCCGGAGGTGAGCGGGTGGGGCCCTAGCCCAGATACGCAGTATTTT
cdr3_aa: CASSTPEVSGWGPSPDTQYF

v_call: TRBV10-3
clone_size: few
d_call: NA
j_call: TRBJ2-7
cdr3_nt: TGTGCCATCGGGGGTCAGAGCTCCTACGAGCAGTACTTC
cdr3_aa: CAIGGQSSYEQYF

v_call: TRBV27
clone_size: NA
d_call: NA
j_call: TRBJ1-6
cdr3_nt: TGTGCCAGCACGCGGCAGTACACGACTTCACCCCTCCACTTT
cdr3_aa: CASTRQYTTSPLHF

v_call: TRBV10-3
clone_size: many
d_call: NA
j_call: TRBJ1-5
cdr3_nt: TGTGCCACCCGGAACAGGGCTGATCAGCCCCAGCATTTT
cdr3_aa: CATRNRADQPQHF

v_call: TRBV27
clone_size: NA
d_call: TRBD1
j_call: TRBJ2-2
cdr3_nt: TGTGCCAGCAGTTTAATGAGACAGGGCTCCGGGGAGCTGTTTTTT
cdr3_aa: CASSLMRQGSGELFF

v_call: TRBV19
clone_size: few
d_call: NA
j_call: TRBJ1-1
cdr3_nt: TGTGCCAGTAGTATGACCCCCGAAACAGGATCGAACACTGAAGCTTTCTTT
cdr3_aa: CASSMTPETGSNTEAFF

v_call: TRBV5-1
clone_size: few
d_call: NA
j_call: TRBJ1-2
cdr3_nt: TGCGCCAGCAGCTTCAACCACGGACAGTTCTATGGCTACACCTTC
cdr3_aa: CASSFNHGQFYGYTF

v_call: TRBV5-1
clone_size: few
d_call: TRBD1
j_call: TRBJ2-7
cdr3_nt: TGCGCCAGCAGCATCGGACAGGGCTTAGACGAGCAGTACTTC
cdr3_aa: CASSIGQGLDEQYF

v_call: TRBV7-2
clone_size: few
d_call: NA
j_call: TRBJ2-3
cdr3_nt: TGTGCCAGCAGCTTAGTTGGGGGTCGGAGTCCAGATACGCAGTATTTT
cdr3_aa: CASSLVGGRSPDTQYF

v_call: TRBV7-8
clone_size: few
d_call: TRBD2
j_call: TRBJ2-3
cdr3_nt: TGTGCCAGCAGCTTTCTAAGCGGGGGGGTTGGAGATACGCAGTATTTT
cdr3_aa: CASSFLSGGVGDTQYF

v_call: TRBV10-2
clone_size: few
d_call: TRBD2
j_call: TRBJ2-3
cdr3_nt: TGCGCCAGCAGTGAGTCGATATATGTAGCGGGGTTCACAGATACGCAGTATTTT
cdr3_aa: CASSESIYVAGFTDTQYF

v_call: TRBV7-3
clone_size: NA
d_call: NA
j_call: TRBJ2-5
cdr3_nt: TGTGCCAGCAGCGAGTCGGGGGGCCTCCAAGAGACCCAGTACTTC
cdr3_aa: CASSESGGLQETQYF

v_call: TRBV12-3/TRBV12-4
clone_size: few
d_call: NA
j_call: TRBJ1-2
cdr3_nt: TGTGCCAGCAGTTTACGACAGTGGAATGGCTACACCTTC
cdr3_aa: CASSLRQWNGYTF

v_call: TRBV5-4
clone_size: NA
d_call: NA
j_call: TRBJ2-1
cdr3_nt: TGTGCCAGCAGCTTGGGTGCAACAGGTATGGCCTTC
cdr3_aa: CASSLGATGMAF

v_call: TRBV6-6
clone_size: NA
d_call: NA
j_call: TRBJ1-6
cdr3_nt: TGTGCCAGCAGTTACCCGGTCGGGGCTCGTTTGTCCCTCCACTTT
cdr3_aa: CASSYPVGARLSLHF

v_call: TRBV7-6
clone_size: NA
d_call: NA
j_call: TRBJ2-5
cdr3_nt: TGTGCCAGCAGCTTAGCGCTAAGGGTAGGAAAAGAGACCCAGTACTTC
cdr3_aa: CASSLALRVGKETQYF

v_call: TRBV2
clone_size: NA
d_call: TRBD1
j_call: TRBJ1-2
cdr3_nt: TGTGCCAGCAGTCCTCAGGGGACAGGGTCAGGCTACACCTTC
cdr3_aa: CASSPQGTGSGYTF

v_call: TRBV2
clone_size: many
d_call: TRBD2
j_call: TRBJ2-1
cdr3_nt: TGTGCCAGCAGTCGGGACTACTACAATGAGCAGTTCTTC
cdr3_aa: CASSRDYYNEQFF

v_call: TRBV7-2
clone_size: NA
d_call: NA
j_call: TRBJ2-2
cdr3_nt: TGTGCCAGCAGCTTAGGGAGGCGGACGAACACCGGGGAGCTGTTTTTT
cdr3_aa: CASSLGRRTNTGELFF

v_call: TRBV4-3
clone_size: many
d_call: NA
j_call: TRBJ2-7
cdr3_nt: TGCGCCAGCAGCCAAGATCTCGGCAGATCCTCCGAGCAGTACTTC
cdr3_aa: CASSQDLGRSSEQYF

v_call: TRBV29-1
clone_size: NA
d_call: TRBD2
j_call: TRBJ2-1
cdr3_nt: TGCAGCGTTGAAGTGCTTCTAGCGGGGGGGCCGAATGAGCAGTTCTTC
cdr3_aa: CSVEVLLAGGPNEQFF

v_call: TRBV6-5
clone_size: NA
d_call: NA
j_call: TRBJ1-2
cdr3_nt: TGTGCCAGCAGTTACGGGGTAGAAGGCCACTGGGGCTACACCTTC
cdr3_aa: CASSYGVEGHWGYTF

v_call: TRBV20-1
clone_size: NA
d_call: NA
j_call: TRBJ2-5
cdr3_nt: TGCAGTGCTAGAGATTATGCCAGGATACAAGAGACCCAGTACTTC
cdr3_aa: CSARDYARIQETQYF

v_call: TRBV7-2
clone_size: few
d_call: TRBD1
j_call: TRBJ2-3
cdr3_nt: TGTGCCAGCAGCGCCCCTATGACAGGGCCCACAGATACGCAGTATTTT
cdr3_aa: CASSAPMTGPTDTQYF

v_call: TRBV27
clone_size: few
d_call: NA
j_call: TRBJ2-3
cdr3_nt: TGTGCCAGCAGTTCCGGGGCCCGCACAGATACGCAGTATTTT
cdr3_aa: CASSSGARTDTQYF

v_call: TRBV5-1
clone_size: NA
d_call: TRBD1
j_call: TRBJ1-1
cdr3_nt: TGCGCCAGCAGTTCCGGGACAGGGGCCACTGAAGCTTTCTTT
cdr3_aa: CASSSGTGATEAFF

v_call: TRBV15
clone_size: NA
d_call: NA
j_call: TRBJ2-3
cdr3_nt: TGTGCCACCAGCAGAGGGGGGATCACAGATACGCAGTATTTT
cdr3_aa: CATSRGGITDTQYF

v_call: TRBV29-1
clone_size: many
d_call: NA
j_call: TRBJ1-1
cdr3_nt: TGCAGCGTTGAACCGGGGGCGGCGAACACTGAAGCTTTCTTT
cdr3_aa: CSVEPGAANTEAFF

v_call: TRBV7-2
clone_size: many
d_call: NA
j_call: TRBJ2-5
cdr3_nt: TGTGCCAGCAGCTTATTAAGATCCACCCAGTACTTC
cdr3_aa: CASSLLRSTQYF

v_call: TRBV11-2
clone_size: few
d_call: NA
j_call: TRBJ2-3
cdr3_nt: TGTGCCAGCAGCTTCGGCATAGATACGCAGTATTTT
cdr3_aa: CASSFGIDTQYF

v_call: TRBV6-5
clone_size: many
d_call: NA
j_call: TRBJ2-5
cdr3_nt: TGTGCCAGCAGTGAAGGAGAGACCCAGTACTTC
cdr3_aa: CASSEGETQYF

v_call: TRBV29-1
clone_size: NA
d_call: TRBD1
j_call: TRBJ1-2
cdr3_nt: TGCAGCGCAACAGGGGACAGGGGCGGCTACACCTTC
cdr3_aa: CSATGDRGGYTF

v_call: TRBV5-1
clone_size: few
d_call: NA
j_call: TRBJ2-2
cdr3_nt: TGCGCCAGCAGCTTGGAATTGTACGGGGTCGGGGAGCTGTTTTTT
cdr3_aa: CASSLELYGVGELFF

v_call: TRBV7-3
clone_size: NA
d_call: NA
j_call: TRBJ2-2
cdr3_nt: TGTGCCAGCAGCTTAAGTCAGGTTTCCGGGGAGCTGTTTTTT
cdr3_aa: CASSLSQVSGELFF

v_call: TRBV7-8
clone_size: NA
d_call: TRBD1
j_call: TRBJ1-5
cdr3_nt: TGTGCCAGCAGCTTAGCCCCAGCGACAGGGGTTTATCAGCCCCAGCATTTT
cdr3_aa: CASSLAPATGVYQPQHF

v_call: TRBV7-2
clone_size: NA
d_call: TRBD1
j_call: TRBJ1-3
cdr3_nt: TGTGCCAGCAGTCGCGGACAGGGAGGGTTCGAAGGAAACACCATATATTTT
cdr3_aa: CASSRGQGGFEGNTIYF

v_call: TRBV4-1
clone_size: many
d_call: TRBD2
j_call: TRBJ2-3
cdr3_nt: TGCGCCAGCAGCGGGAGCGGGGGGCGCACAGATACGCAGTATTTT
cdr3_aa: CASSGSGGRTDTQYF

v_call: TRBV19
clone_size: NA
d_call: NA
j_call: TRBJ2-2
cdr3_nt: TGTGCCAGTAGTACCAACAGGGCCACCGGGGAGCTGTTTTTT
cdr3_aa: CASSTNRATGELFF

v_call: TRBV7-2
clone_size: NA
d_call: NA
j_call: TRBJ1-6
cdr3_nt: TGTGCCAGCAGCTCATGGGGCGGAGCGGGGAATTCACCCCTCCACTTT
cdr3_aa: CASSSWGGAGNSPLHF

v_call: TRBV7-9
clone_size: NA
d_call: NA
j_call: TRBJ1-2
cdr3_nt: TGTGCCAGCAGCTTAGTGAGTGGTGAGACCTTC
cdr3_aa: CASSLVSGETF

v_call: TRBV9
clone_size: few
d_call: NA
j_call: TRBJ1-1
cdr3_nt: TGTGCCAGCACCTTAAGGGTGGCTCAAAAGAACACTGAAGCTTTCTTT
cdr3_aa: CASTLRVAQKNTEAFF

v_call: TRBV9
clone_size: few
d_call: NA
j_call: TRBJ1-2
cdr3_nt: TGTGCCAGCAGCGTAGTGGGGCATGGCTACACCTTC
cdr3_aa: CASSVVGHGYTF

v_call: TRBV7-9
clone_size: many
d_call: TRBD1
j_call: TRBJ1-5
cdr3_nt: TGTGCCAGCAGCCTCGGACAGGGCAATCAGCCCCAGCATTTT
cdr3_aa: CASSLGQGNQPQHF

v_call: TRBV10-3
clone_size: few
d_call: TRBD2
j_call: TRBJ2-7
cdr3_nt: TGTGCCATCAGTGAGTCGATCAGCGGGGTCTACGAGCAGTACTTC
cdr3_aa: CAISESISGVYEQYF

v_call: TRBV30
clone_size: few
d_call: NA
j_call: TRBJ2-5
cdr3_nt: TGTGCCTGGGGGGACTCCCACCCGGGGACCCAGTACTTC
cdr3_aa: CAWGDSHPGTQYF

v_call: TRBV7-6
clone_size: few
d_call: NA
j_call: TRBJ1-5
cdr3_nt: TGTGCCAGCAGCTTAGGGTCCGGCATCCGCAATCAGCCCCAGCATTTT
cdr3_aa: CASSLGSGIRNQPQHF

v_call: TRBV25-1
clone_size: NA
d_call: NA
j_call: TRBJ1-4
cdr3_nt: TGTGCCAGCAGTGAAGGGGTTCGGGGTAATCTGTTTTTT
cdr3_aa: CASSEGVRGNLFF

v_call: TRBV11-2
clone_size: few
d_call: NA
j_call: TRBJ2-7
cdr3_nt: TGTGCCAGCAAGCCTGGGGCTGGGGCCTACGAGCAGTACTTC
cdr3_aa: CASKPGAGAYEQYF

v_call: TRBV7-2
clone_size: NA
d_call: NA
j_call: TRBJ2-2
cdr3_nt: TGTGCCAGCAGCTTAGCTTGGGGGGCAGCGTACACCGGGGAGCTGTTTTTT
cdr3_aa: CASSLAWGAAYTGELFF